This T cell receptor (beta chain) was sequenced for a study of human T cells and chemical hapten exposure. In the study overall: Sensitization involved placing 2% DPC onto an approximately 2 cm by approximately 2 cm region of upper inner arm skin. Alopecia areata, totalis or universalis affected patients, mainly female.

General observations from the study: Expanded TCR counts at PT1 went up together with patch test score, a positive correlation.

Each CDR3 protein is one row after TCRdb ran MiXCR on the RACE reads. The table records 150,000 to 200,000 distinct CDR3 sequences, about 20% of them present only once. Documented time point: patch test 1, 2 weeks after DPC sensitization. Treatment here: therapeutic diphenylcyclopropenone sensitization with weekly scalp DPC. V trimming: 3 bases; J trimming: 7 bases; junction bases outside the gene matches: 6. The length of the CDR3 is 12 residues. Germline V gene sequence: CDR1 DFQATT, CDR2 SNEGSKA (reference sequence). This clonotype was seen more than once but under ten times. Its antigen remains unknown.

The rearrangement joins TRBV20-1 to TRBJ2-7, with 7 bases aligning to TRBD1. The sample consisted of whole blood, taken in connection with sensitization to the hapten diphenylcyclopropenone (DPC). The clonotype originates from a woman in her fifties or sixties with alopecia areata. Some clones in this sample may be carry-over from other donors' samples. The DNA of the CDR3 is TGCAGTGCTAGGAACAGGGGATGGGAGCAGTACTTC. Protein product: CSARNRGWEQYF.